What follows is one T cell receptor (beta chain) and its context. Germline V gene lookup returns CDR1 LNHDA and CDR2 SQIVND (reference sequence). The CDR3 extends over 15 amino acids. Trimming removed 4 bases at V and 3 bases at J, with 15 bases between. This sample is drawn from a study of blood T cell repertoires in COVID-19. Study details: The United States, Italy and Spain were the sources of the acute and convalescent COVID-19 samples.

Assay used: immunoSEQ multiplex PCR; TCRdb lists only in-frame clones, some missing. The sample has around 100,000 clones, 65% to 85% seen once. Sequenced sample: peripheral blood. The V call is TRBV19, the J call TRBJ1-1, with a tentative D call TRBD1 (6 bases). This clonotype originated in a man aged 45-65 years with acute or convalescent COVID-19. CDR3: CASSTEDSLDTEAFF. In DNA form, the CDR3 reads TGTGCCAGTAGTACTGAGGACAGTTTGGACACTGAAGCTTTCTTT.